The sequence of this TCR beta chain was determined in a study of cytomegalovirus exposure and HLA in healthy donors. The primer mix had 60 Vbeta and 13 Jbeta primers. This table comes from immunoSEQ multiplex PCR, and its TCRdb copy is limited to in-frame clones, with some not included. The repertoire consists of about 160,000 clones, with about 75% occurring once and the leading ten covering approximately 2%. V was pared by 2 bases and J by 7 bases, with 5 bases of the junction left unmatched. CDR1 and CDR2 from the germline V gene are SGHTA and FQGTGA. The CDR3 covers 16 residues. Specimen: PBMCs. The chain combines TRBV7-3 with TRBJ2-1, with 13 positions matching TRBD2. The TCR was taken from a female donor in good health and CMV-seronegative. The CDR3, as DNA: TGTGCCAGCAGCTTATCAGGACTAGCGGGAGTTAATGAGCAGTTCTTC. The encoded protein is CASSLSGLAGVNEQFF.